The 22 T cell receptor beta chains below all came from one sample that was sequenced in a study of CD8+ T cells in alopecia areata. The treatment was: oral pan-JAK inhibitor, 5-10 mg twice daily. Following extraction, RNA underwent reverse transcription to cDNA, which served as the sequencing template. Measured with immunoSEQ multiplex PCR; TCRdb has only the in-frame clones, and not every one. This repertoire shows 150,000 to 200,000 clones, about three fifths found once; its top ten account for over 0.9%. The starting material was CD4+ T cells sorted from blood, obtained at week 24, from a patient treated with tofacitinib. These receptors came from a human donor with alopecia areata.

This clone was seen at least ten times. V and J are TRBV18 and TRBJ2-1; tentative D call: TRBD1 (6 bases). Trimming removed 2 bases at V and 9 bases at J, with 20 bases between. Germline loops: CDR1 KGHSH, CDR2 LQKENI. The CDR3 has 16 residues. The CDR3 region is CASSPFAQGDIGEQFF. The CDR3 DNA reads TGTGCCAGCTCACCATTTGCACAGGGTGATATCGGTGAGCAGTTCTTC.

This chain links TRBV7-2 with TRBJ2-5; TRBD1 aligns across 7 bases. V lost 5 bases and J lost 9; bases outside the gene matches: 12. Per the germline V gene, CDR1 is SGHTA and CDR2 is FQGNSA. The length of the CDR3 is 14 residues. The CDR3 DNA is TGTGCCAGCAGCCCAGGGGGACAGTCGAGGGCCCAGTACTTC. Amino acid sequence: CASSPGGQSRAQYF.

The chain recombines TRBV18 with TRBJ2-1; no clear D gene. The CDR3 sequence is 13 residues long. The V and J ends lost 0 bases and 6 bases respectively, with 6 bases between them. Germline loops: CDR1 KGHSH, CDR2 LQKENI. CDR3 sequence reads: CASSPPTANEQFF. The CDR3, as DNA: TGTGCCAGCTCACCACCCACAGCCAATGAGCAGTTCTTC. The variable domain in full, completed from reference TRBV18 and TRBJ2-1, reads NAGVMQNPRHLVRRRGQEARLRCSPMKGHSHVYWYRQLPEEGLKFMVYLQKENIIDESGMPKERFSAEFPKEGPSILRIQQVVRGDSAAYFCASSPPTANEQFFGPGTRLTVL.

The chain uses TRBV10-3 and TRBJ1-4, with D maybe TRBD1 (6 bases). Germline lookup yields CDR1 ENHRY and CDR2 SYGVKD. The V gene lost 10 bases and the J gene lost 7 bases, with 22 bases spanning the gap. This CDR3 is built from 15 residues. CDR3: CATSGDPVTLEKLFF. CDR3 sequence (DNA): TGTGCCACCTCAGGGGACCCAGTTACACTTGAAAAACTGTTTTTT.

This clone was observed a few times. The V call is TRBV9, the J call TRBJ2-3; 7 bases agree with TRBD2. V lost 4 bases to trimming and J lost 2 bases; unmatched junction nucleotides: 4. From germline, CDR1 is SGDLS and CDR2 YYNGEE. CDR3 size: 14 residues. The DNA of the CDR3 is TGTGCCAGCAGCCCTGGGGGGGTCACAGATACGCAGTATTTT. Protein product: CASSPGGVTDTQYF.

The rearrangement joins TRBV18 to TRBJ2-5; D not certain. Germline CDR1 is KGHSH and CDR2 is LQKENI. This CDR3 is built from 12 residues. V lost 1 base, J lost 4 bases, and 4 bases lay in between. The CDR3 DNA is TGTGCCAGCTCACCACAAGGAGAGACCCAGTACTTC. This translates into CASSPQGETQYF.

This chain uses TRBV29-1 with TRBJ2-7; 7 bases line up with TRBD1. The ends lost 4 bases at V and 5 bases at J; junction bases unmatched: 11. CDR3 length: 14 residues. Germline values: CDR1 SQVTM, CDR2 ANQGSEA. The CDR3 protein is CSVAAGTANDEQYF. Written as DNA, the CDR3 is TGCAGCGTTGCCGCCGGGACAGCGAATGACGAGCAGTACTTC.

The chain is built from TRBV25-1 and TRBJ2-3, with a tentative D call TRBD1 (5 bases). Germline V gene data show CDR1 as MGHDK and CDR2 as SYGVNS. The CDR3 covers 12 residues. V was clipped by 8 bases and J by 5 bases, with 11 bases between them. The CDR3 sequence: CASSQVGDTQYF. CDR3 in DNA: TGTGCCAGCTCACAGGTTGGAGATACGCAGTATTTT.

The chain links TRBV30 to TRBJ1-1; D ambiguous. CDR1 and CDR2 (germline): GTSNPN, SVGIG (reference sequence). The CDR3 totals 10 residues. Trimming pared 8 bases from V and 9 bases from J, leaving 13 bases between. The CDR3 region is CAHGQLKAFF. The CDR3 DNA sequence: TGTGCCCATGGGCAACTTAAAGCTTTCTTT.

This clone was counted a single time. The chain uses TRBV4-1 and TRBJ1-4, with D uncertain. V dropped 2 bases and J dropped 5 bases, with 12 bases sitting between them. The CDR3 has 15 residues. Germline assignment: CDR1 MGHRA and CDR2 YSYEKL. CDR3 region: CASSQPDGPNEKLFF. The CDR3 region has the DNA TGCGCCAGCAGCCAACCCGACGGACCGAATGAAAAACTGTTTTTT.

The CDR3 nucleotides are TGCAGCGTTAGGGGGAGCACAGATACGCAGTATTTT. This gives the protein CSVRGSTDTQYF. The gene calls are TRBV29-1 and TRBJ2-3, with D possibly TRBD1 on 6 matching bases. Trimming shortened V by 5 bases and J by 0 bases, and 6 bases separated the two germline ends. The germline V gene encodes CDR1 SQVTM and CDR2 ANQGSEA. CDR3 length: 12 amino acids.

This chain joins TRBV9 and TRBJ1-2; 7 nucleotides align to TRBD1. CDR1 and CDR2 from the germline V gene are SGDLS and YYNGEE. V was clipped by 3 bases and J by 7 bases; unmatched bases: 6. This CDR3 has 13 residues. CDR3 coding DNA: TGTGCCAGCAGCGACTTTGCAGGGGGTGGCTACACCTTC. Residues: CASSDFAGGGYTF.

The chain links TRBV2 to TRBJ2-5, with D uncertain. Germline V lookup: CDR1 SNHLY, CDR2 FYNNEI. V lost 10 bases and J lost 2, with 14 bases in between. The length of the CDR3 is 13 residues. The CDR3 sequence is CATAGKRQETQYF. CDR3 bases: TGTGCCACCGCTGGGAAAAGACAAGAGACCCAGTACTTC.

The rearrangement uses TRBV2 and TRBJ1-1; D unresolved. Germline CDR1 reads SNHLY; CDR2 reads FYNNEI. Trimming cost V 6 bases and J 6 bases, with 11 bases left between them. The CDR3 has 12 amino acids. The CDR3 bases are TGTGCCAGCAGCAAAGAGAGTCCTGAAGCTTTCTTT. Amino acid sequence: CASSKESPEAFF.

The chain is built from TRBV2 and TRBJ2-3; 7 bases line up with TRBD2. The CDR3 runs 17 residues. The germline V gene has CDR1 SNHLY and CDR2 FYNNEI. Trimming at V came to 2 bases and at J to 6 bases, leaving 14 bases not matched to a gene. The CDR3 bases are TGTGCCAGCAGTGAAATTAGGGGACTAACTTTTCTGGATACGCAGTATTTT. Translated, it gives CASSEIRGLTFLDTQYF. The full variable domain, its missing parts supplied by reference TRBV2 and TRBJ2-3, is EPEVTQTPSHQVTQMGQEVILRCVPISNHLYFYWYRQILGQKVEFLVSFYNNEISEKSEIFDDQFSVERPDGSNFTLKIRSTKLEDSAMYFCASSEIRGLTFLDTQYFGPGTRLTVL.

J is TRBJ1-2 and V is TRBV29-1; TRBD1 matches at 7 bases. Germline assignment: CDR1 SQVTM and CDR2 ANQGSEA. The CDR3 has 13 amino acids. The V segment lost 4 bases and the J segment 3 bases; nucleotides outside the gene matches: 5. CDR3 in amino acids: CSVGLGQDYGYTF. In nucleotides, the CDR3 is TGCAGCGTTGGGCTAGGACAGGACTATGGCTACACCTTC.

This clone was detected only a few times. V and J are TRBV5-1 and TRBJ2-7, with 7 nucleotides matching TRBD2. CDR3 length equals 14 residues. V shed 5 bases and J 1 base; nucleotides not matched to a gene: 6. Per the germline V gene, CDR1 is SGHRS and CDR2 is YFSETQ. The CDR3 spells CASSPSGGSYEQYF. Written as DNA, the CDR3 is TGCGCCAGCAGTCCTAGCGGAGGATCCTACGAGCAGTACTTC. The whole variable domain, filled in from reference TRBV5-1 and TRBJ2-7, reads KAGVTQTPRYLIKTRGQQVTLSCSPISGHRSVSWYQQTPGQGLQFLFEYFSETQRNKGNFPGRFSGRQFSNSRSEMNVSTLELGDSALYLCASSPSGGSYEQYFGPGTRLTVT.

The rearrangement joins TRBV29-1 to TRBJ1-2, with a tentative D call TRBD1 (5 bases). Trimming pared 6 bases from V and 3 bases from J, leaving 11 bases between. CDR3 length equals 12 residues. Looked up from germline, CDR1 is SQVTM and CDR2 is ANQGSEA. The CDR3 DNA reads TGCAGCGTCACAGACAGTTACTATGGCTACACCTTC. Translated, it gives CSVTDSYYGYTF. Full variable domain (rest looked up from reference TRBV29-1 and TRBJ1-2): SAVISQKPSRDICQRGTSLTIQCQVDSQVTMMFWYRQQPGQSLTLIATANQGSEATYESGFVIDKFPISRPNLTFSTLTVSNMSPEDSSIYLCSVTDSYYGYTFGSGTRLTVV.

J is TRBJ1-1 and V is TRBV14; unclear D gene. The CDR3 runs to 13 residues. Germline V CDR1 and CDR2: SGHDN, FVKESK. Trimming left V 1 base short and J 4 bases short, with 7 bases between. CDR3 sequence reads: CASSQVGSTEAFF. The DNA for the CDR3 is TGTGCCAGCAGCCAAGTAGGGAGCACTGAAGCTTTCTTT. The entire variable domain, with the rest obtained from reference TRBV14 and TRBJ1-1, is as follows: EAGVTQFPSHSVIEKGQTVTLRCDPISGHDNLYWYRRVMGKEIKFLLHFVKESKQDESGMPNNRFLAERTGGTYSTLKVQPAELEDSGVYFCASSQVGSTEAFFGQGTRLTVV.

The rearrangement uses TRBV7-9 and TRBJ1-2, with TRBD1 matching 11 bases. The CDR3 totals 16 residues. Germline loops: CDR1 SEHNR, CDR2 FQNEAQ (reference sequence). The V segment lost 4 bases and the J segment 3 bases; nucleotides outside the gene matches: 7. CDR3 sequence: CASSYWTGGQDYGYTF. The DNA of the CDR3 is TGTGCCAGCAGCTACTGGACAGGGGGCCAAGACTATGGCTACACCTTC.

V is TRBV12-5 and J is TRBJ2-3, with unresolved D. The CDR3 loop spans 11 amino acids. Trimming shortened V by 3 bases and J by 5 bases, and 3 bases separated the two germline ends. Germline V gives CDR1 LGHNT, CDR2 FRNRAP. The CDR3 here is CASGFGDTQYF. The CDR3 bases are TGTGCTAGTGGTTTTGGAGATACGCAGTATTTT.

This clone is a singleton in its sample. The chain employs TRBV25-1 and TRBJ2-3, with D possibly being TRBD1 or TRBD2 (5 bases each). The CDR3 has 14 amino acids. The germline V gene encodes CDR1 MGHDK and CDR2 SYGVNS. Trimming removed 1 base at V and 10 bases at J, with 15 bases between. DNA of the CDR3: TGTGCCAGCAGTGAATCCGGCAGGGAGAGGGCGCAGTATTTT. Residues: CASSESGRERAQYF.